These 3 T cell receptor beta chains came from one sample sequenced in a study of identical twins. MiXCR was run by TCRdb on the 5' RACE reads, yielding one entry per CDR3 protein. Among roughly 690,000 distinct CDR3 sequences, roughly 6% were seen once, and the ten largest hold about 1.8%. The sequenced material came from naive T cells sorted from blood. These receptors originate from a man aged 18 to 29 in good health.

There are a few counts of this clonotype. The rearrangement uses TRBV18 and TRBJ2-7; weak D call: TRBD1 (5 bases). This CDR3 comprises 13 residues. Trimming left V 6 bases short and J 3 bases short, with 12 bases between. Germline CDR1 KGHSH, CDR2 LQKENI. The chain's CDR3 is CASSYDSFYEQYF. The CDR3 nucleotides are TGTGCCAGCTCGTACGACAGTTTCTACGAGCAGTACTTC.

The CDR3 sequence: CASSSELAGGTEQFF. The CDR3 DNA is TGTGCCAGCAGCTCCGAACTAGCGGGAGGGACTGAGCAGTTCTTC. V and J are TRBV5-6 and TRBJ2-1, with 13 bases identical to TRBD2. Per germline, CDR1 SGHDT and CDR2 YYEEEE. V shed 3 bases, J shed 9 bases, and the junction held 6 bases outside the gene matches. The CDR3 runs 15 residues.

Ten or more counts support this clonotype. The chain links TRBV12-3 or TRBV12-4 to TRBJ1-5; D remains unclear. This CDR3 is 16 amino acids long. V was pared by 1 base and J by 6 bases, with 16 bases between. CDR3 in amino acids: CASSLGGVRGGQPQHF. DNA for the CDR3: TGTGCCAGCAGTTTAGGAGGTGTGAGAGGAGGTCAGCCCCAGCATTTT.